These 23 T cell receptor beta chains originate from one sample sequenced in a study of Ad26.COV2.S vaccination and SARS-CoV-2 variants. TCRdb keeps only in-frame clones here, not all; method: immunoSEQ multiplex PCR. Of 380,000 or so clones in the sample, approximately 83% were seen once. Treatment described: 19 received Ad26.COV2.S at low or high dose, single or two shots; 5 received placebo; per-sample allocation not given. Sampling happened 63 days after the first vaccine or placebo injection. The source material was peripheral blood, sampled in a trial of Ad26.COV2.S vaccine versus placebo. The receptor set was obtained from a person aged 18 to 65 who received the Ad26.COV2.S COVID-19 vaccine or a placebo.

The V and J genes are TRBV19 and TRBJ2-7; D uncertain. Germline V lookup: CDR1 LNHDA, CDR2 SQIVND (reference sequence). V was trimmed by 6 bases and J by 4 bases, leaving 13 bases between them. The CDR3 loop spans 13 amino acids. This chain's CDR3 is CASSYAGPYEQYF. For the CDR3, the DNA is TGTGCCAGTAGCTATGCTGGCCCGTACGAGCAGTACTTC. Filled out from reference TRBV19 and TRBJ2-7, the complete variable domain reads DGGITQSPKYLFRKEGQNVTLSCEQNLNHDAMYWYRQDPGQGLRLIYYSQIVNDFQKGDIAEGYSVSREKKESFPLTVTSAQKNPTAFYLCASSYAGPYEQYFGPGTRLTVT.

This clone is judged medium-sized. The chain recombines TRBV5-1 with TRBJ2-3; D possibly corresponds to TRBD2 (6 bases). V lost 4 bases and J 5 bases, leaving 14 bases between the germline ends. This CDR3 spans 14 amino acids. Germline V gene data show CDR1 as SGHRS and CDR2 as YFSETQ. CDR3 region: CASSQGGVRDTQYF. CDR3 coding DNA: TGCGCCAGCAGCCAAGGCGGGGTTAGAGATACGCAGTATTTT.

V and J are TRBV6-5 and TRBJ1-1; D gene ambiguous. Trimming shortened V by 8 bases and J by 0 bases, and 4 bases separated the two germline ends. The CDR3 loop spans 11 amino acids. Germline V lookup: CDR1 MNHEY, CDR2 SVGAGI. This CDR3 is CASLVNTEAFF. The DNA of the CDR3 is TGTGCCAGCCTCGTGAACACTGAAGCTTTCTTT.

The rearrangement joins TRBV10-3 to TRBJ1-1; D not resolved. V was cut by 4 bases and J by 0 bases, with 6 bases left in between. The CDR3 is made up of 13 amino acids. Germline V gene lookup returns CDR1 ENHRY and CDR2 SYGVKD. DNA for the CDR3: TGTGCCATCAGTGCGGCTCTGAACACTGAAGCTTTCTTT. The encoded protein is CAISAALNTEAFF.

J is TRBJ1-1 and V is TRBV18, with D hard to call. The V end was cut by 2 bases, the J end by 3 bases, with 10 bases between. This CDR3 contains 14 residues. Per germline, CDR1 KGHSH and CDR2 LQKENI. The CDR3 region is CASSPTSRDTEAFF. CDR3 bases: TGTGCCAGCTCACCAACAAGTCGGGACACTGAAGCTTTCTTT.

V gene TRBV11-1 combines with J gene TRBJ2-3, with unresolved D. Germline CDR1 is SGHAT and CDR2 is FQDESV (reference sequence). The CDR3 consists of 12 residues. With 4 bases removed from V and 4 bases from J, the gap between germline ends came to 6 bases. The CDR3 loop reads CASSSGSDTQYF. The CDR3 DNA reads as TGTGCCAGCAGCTCCGGATCAGATACGCAGTATTTT.

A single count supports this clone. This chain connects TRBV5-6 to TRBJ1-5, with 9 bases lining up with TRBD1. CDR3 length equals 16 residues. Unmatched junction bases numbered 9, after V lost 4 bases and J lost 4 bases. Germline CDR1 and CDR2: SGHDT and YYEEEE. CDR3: CASSRWTGALNQPQHF. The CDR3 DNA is TGTGCCAGCAGCCGTTGGACAGGGGCCTTGAATCAGCCCCAGCATTTT. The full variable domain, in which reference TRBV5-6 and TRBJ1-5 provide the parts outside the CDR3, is DAGVTQSPTHLIKTRGQQVTLRCSPKSGHDTVSWYQQALGQGPQFIFQYYEEEERQRGNFPDRFSGHQFPNYSSELNVNALLLGDSALYLCASSRWTGALNQPQHFGDGTRLSIL.

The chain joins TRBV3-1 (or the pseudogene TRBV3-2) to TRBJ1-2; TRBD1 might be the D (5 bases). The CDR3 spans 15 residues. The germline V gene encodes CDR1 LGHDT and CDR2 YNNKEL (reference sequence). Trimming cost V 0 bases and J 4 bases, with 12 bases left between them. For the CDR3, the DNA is TGTGCCAGCAGCCAAGATCGTAGGGGAGCCTATGGCTACACCTTC. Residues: CASSQDRRGAYGYTF.

The CDR3 DNA is TGTGCCAGCAGCGTAAGGGCGGGGGCCTCCCAGGGGCAGTTCTTC. Its protein is CASSVRAGASQGQFF. The V and J genes are TRBV9 and TRBJ2-1; tentatively, D is TRBD2 (7 bases). The CDR3 covers 15 residues. V was trimmed by 1 base and J by 12 bases, leaving 20 bases between them. CDR1 SGDLS and CDR2 YYNGEE come from the germline V gene. Variable domain in full (rest from reference TRBV9 and TRBJ2-1): DSGVTQTPKHLITATGQRVTLRCSPRSGDLSVYWYQQSLDQGLQFLIQYYNGEERAKGNILERFSAQQFPDLHSELNLSSLELGDSALYFCASSVRAGASQGQFFGPGTRLTVL.

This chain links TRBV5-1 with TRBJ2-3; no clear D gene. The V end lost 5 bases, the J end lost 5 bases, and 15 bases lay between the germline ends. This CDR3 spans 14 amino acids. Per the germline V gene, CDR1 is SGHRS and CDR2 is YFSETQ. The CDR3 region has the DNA TGCGCCAGCAGAAAAATCCCGGGCCGAGATACGCAGTATTTT. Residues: CASRKIPGRDTQYF.

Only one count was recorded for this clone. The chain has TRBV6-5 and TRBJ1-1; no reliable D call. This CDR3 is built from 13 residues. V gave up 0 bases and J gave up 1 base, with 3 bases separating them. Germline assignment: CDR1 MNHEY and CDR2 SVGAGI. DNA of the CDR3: TGTGCCAGCAGTTACTCTAGGAACACTGAAGCTTTCTTT. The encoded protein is CASSYSRNTEAFF.

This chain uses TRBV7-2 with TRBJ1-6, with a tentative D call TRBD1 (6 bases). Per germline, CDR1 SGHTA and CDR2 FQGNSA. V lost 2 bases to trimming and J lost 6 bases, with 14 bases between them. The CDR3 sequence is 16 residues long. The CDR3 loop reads CASSLYGRGSNSPLHF. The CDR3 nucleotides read TGTGCCAGCAGCTTATATGGCAGGGGCTCTAATTCACCCCTCCACTTT. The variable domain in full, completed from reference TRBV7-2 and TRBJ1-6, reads GAGVSQSPSNKVTEKGKDVELRCDPISGHTALYWYRQSLGQGLEFLIYFQGNSAPDKSGLPSDRFSAERTGGSVSTLTIQRTQQEDSAVYLCASSLYGRGSNSPLHFGNGTRLTVT.

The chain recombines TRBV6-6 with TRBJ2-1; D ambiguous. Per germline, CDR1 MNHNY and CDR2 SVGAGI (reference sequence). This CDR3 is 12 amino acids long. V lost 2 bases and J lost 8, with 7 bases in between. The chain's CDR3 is CASSYGGHEQFF. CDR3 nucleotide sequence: TGTGCCAGCAGTTACGGTGGGCATGAGCAGTTCTTC.

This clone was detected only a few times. This chain's CDR3 is CASKGTGYTEAFF. Written as DNA, the CDR3 is TGTGCCAGCAAGGGTACGGGATACACTGAAGCTTTCTTT. The chain has TRBV6-5 and TRBJ1-1; D is unclear. Germline V gene sequence: CDR1 MNHEY, CDR2 SVGAGI. V was trimmed by 7 bases and J by 3 bases, leaving 12 bases between them. CDR3 length: 13 amino acids.

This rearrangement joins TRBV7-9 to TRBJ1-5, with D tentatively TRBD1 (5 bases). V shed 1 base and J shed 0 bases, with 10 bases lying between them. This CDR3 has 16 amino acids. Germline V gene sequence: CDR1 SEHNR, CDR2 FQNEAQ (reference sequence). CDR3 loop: CASSLVRGVSNQPQHF. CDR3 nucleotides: TGTGCCAGCAGCTTAGTTAGAGGGGTTAGCAATCAGCCCCAGCATTTT.

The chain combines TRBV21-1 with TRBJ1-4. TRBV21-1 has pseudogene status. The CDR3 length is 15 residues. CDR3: CASSPGGAGNEKLFF. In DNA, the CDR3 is TGTGCCAGCAGTCCGGGAGGGGCAGGTAATGAAAAACTGTTTTTT.

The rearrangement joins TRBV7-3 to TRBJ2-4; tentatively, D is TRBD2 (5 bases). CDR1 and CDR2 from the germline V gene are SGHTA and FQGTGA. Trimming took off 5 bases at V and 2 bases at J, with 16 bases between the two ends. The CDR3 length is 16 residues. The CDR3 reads CASSKKPRGTKNIQYF. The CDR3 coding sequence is TGTGCCAGCAGCAAGAAGCCCCGGGGAACCAAAAACATTCAGTACTTC.

CDR3 DNA sequence: TGCGCCAGCAGCTTCGGAGGGGCGCAGGAATTTGGCTATGGCTACACCTTC. This encodes CASSFGGAQEFGYGYTF. V and J are TRBV5-1 and TRBJ1-2, with a tentative D call TRBD1 (5 bases). This CDR3 is built from 17 residues. Per the germline V gene, CDR1 is SGHRS and CDR2 is YFSETQ. V dropped 2 bases and J dropped 4 bases, with 21 bases sitting between them.

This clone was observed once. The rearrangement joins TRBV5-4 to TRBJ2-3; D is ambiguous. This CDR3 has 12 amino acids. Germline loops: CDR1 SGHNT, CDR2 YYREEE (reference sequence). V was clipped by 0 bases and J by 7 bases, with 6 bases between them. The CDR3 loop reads CASSLAGYTQYF. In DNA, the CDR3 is TGTGCCAGCAGCTTGGCCGGCTATACGCAGTATTTT.

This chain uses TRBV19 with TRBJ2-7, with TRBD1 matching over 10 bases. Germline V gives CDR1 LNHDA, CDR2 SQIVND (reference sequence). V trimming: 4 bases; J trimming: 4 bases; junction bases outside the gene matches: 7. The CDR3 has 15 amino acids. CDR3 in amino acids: CASSTSGTGVYEQYF. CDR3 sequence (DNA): TGTGCCAGTAGTACGTCCGGGACAGGGGTGTACGAGCAGTACTTC.

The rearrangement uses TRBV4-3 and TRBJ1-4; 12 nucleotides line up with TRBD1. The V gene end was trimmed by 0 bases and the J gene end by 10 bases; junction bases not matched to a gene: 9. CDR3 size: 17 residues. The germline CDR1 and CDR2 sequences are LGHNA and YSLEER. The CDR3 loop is CASSQDNLGQGAGKLFF. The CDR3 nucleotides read TGCGCCAGCAGCCAAGATAATTTGGGACAGGGGGCGGGAAAACTGTTTTTT.

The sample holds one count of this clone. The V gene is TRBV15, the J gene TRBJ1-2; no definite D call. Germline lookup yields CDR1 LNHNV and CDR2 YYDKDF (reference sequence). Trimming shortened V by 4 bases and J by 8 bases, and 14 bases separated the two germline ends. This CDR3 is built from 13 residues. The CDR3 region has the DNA TGTGCCACCAGCAAGGGAGTGCGGCGGGGCTACACCTTC. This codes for CATSKGVRRGYTF.

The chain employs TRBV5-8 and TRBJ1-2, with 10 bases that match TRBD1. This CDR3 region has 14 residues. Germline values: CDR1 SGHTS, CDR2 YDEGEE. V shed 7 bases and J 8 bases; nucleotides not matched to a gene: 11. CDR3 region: CASGLGTGASGYTF. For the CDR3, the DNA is TGTGCCAGCGGACTCGGGACAGGGGCGAGCGGCTACACCTTC. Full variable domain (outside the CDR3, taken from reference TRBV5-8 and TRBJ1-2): EAGVTQSPTHLIKTRGQQATLRCSPISGHTSVYWYQQALGLGLQFLLWYDEGEERNRGNFPPRFSGRQFPNYSSELNVNALELEDSALYLCASGLGTGASGYTFGSGTRLTVV.